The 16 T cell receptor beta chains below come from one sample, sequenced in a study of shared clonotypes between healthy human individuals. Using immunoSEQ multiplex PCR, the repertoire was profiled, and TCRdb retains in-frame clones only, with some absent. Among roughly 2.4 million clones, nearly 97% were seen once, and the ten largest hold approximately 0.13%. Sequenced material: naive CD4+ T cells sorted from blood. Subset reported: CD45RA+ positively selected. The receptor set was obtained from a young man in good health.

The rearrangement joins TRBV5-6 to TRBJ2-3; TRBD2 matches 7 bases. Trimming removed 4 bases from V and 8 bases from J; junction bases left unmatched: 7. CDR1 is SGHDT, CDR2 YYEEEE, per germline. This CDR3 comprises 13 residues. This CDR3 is CASSGVAGGTQYF. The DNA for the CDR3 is TGTGCCAGCAGCGGGGTAGCGGGTGGTACGCAGTATTTT. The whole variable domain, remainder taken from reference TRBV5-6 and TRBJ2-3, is DAGVTQSPTHLIKTRGQQVTLRCSPKSGHDTVSWYQQALGQGPQFIFQYYEEEERQRGNFPDRFSGHQFPNYSSELNVNALLLGDSALYLCASSGVAGGTQYFGPGTRLTVL.

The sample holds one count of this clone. CDR3 nucleotides: TGTGCCAGCAGCCTCCAGCCAGGGCAGGATCAGCCCCAGCATTTT. This translates into CASSLQPGQDQPQHF. This sequence joins TRBV4-2 and TRBJ1-5; a possible D gene is TRBD1 (5 bases). The CDR3 extends over 15 amino acids. In germline, CDR1 is LGHNA, CDR2 YNFKEQ. V lost 4 bases to trimming and J lost 5 bases, with 15 bases between them.

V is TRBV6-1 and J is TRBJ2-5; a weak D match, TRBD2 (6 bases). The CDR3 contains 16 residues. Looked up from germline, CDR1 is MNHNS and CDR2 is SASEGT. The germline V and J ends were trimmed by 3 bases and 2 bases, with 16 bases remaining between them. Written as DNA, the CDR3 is TGTGCCAGCAGTGATGCCGTTTGGGGGGTTCAAGAGACCCAGTACTTC. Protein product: CASSDAVWGVQETQYF.

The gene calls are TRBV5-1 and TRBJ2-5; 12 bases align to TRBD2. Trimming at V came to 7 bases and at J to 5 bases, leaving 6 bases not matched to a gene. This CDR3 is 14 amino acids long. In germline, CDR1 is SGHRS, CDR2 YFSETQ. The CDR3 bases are TGCGCCAGCGCAACTAGCGGGGGGTTCGAGACCCAGTACTTC. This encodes CASATSGGFETQYF.

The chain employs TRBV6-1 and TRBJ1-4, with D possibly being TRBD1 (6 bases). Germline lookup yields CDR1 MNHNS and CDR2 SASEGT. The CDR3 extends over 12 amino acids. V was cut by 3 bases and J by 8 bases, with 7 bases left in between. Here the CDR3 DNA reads TGTGCCAGCAGTGACAGGGGAGAAAAACTGTTTTTT. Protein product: CASSDRGEKLFF.

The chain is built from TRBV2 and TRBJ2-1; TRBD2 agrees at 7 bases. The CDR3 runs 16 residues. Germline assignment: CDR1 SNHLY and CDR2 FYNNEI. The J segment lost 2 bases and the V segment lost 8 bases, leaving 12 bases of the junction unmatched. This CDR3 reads CASAPRRGITYNEQFF. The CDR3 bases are TGTGCCAGCGCCCCAAGGCGGGGGATCACCTACAATGAGCAGTTCTTC.

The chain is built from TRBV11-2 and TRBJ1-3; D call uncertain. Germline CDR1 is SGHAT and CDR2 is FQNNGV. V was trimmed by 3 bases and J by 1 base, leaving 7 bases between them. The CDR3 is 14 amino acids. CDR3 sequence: CASSFSGSGNTIYF. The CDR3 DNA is TGTGCCAGCAGCTTCTCGGGTTCTGGAAACACCATATATTTT.

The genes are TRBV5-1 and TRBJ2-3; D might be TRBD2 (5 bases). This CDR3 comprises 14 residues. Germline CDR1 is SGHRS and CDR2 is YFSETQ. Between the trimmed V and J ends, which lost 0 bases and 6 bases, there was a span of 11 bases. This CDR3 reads CASSLGGAEDTQYF. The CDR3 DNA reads TGCGCCAGCAGCTTGGGCGGAGCGGAGGATACGCAGTATTTT.

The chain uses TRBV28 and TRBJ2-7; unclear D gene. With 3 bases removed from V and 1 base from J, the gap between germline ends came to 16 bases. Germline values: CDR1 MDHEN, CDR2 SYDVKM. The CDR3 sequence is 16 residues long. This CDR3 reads CASSFTPQTASYEQYF. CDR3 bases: TGTGCCAGCAGTTTTACACCTCAGACGGCTTCCTACGAGCAGTACTTC.

This CDR3 is CASSEARQGERTWQPQHF. The CDR3 DNA follows: TGTGCCAGCAGTGAAGCGCGCCAGGGTGAGAGGACGTGGCAGCCCCAGCATTTT. The V call is TRBV6-1, the J call TRBJ1-5, with D perhaps matching TRBD1 (5 bases). This CDR3 comprises 18 residues. The germline V gene encodes CDR1 MNHNS and CDR2 SASEGT. The V gene lost 0 bases and the J gene lost 7 bases, with 22 bases spanning the gap.

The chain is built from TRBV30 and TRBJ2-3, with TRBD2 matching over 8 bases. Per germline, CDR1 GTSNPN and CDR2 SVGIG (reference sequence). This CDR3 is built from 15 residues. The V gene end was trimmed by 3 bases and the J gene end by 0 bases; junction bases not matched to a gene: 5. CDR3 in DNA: TGTGCCTGGAGAACTAGCGGCTCTAGCACAGATACGCAGTATTTT. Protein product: CAWRTSGSSTDTQYF.

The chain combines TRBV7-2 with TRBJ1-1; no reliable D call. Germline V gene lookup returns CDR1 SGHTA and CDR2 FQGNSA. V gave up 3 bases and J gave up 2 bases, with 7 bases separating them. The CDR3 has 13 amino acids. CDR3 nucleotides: TGTGCCAGCAGCTTCCTTTTTAACACTGAAGCTTTCTTT. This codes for CASSFLFNTEAFF.

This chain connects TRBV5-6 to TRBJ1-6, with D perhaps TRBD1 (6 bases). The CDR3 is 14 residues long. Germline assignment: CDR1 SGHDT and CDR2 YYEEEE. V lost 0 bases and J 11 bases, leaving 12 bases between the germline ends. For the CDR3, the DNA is TGTGCCAGCAGCTTGGGCAGGGGAAGCGCACCCCTCCACTTT. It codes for CASSLGRGSAPLHF.

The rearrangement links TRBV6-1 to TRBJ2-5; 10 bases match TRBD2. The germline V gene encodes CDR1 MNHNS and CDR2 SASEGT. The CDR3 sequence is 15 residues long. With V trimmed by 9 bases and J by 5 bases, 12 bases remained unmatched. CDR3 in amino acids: CASLAGAPGWETQYF. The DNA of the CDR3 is TGTGCCAGTCTAGCGGGAGCTCCGGGCTGGGAGACCCAGTACTTC.

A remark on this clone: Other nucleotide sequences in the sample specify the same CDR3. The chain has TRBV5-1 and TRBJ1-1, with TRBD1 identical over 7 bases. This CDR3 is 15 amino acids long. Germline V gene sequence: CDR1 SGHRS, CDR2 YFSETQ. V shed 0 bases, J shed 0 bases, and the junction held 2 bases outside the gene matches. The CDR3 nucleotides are TGCGCCAGCAGCTTGGTCACAGGGGTGAACACTGAAGCTTTCTTT. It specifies CASSLVTGVNTEAFF.

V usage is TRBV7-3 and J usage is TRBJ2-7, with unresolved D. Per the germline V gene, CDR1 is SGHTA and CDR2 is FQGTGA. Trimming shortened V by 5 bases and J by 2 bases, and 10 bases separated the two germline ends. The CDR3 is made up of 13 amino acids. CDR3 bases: TGTGCCAGCAGCGTCAGCCCAGCCTACGAGCAGTACTTC. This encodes CASSVSPAYEQYF.